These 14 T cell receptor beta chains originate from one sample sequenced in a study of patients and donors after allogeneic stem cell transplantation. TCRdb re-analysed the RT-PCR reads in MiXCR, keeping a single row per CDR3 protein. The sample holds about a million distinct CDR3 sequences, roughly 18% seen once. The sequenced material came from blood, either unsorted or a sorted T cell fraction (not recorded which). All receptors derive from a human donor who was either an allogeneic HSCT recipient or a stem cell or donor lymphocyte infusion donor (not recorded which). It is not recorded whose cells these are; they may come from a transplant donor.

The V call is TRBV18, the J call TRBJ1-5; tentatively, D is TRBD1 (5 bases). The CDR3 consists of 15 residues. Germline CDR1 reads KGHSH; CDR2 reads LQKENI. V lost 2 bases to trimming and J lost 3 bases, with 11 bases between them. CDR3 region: CASSPNGGINQPQHF. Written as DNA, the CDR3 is TGTGCCAGCTCACCAAACGGGGGGATCAATCAGCCCCAGCATTTT.

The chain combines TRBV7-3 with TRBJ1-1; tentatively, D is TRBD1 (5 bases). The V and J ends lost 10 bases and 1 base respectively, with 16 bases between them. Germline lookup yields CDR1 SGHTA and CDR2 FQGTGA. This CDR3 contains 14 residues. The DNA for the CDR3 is TGTGCCATCGGGGGGGGAGATAAGAACACTGAAGCTTTCTTT. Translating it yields CAIGGGDKNTEAFF.

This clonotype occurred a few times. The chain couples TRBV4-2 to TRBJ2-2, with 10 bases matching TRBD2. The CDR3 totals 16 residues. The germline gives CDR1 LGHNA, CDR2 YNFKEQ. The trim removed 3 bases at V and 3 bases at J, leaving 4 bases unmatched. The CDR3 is CASSQKREGYTGELFF. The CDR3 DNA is TGTGCCAGCAGCCAGAAGCGGGAGGGCTACACCGGGGAGCTGTTTTTT.

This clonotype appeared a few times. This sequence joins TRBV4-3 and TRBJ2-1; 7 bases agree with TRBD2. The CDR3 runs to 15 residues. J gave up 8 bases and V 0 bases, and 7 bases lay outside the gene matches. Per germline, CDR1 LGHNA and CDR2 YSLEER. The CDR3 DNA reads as TGCGCCAGCAGCCAAGATATGGGGGGGTGGGATGAGCAGTTCTTC. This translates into CASSQDMGGWDEQFF.

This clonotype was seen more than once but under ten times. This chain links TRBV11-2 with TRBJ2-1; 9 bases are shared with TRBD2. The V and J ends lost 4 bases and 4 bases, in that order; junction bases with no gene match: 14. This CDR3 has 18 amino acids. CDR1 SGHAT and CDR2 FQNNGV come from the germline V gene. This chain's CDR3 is CASSWIIGLAGEYNEQFF. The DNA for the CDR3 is TGTGCCAGCAGCTGGATTATAGGATTAGCGGGGGAGTACAATGAGCAGTTCTTC.

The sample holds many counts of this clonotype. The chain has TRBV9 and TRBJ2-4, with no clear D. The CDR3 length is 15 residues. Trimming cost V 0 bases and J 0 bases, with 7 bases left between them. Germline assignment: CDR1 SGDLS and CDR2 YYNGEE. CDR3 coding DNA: TGTGCCAGCAGCGTAGCAGGTTTAGCCAAAAACATTCAGTACTTC. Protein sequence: CASSVAGLAKNIQYF.

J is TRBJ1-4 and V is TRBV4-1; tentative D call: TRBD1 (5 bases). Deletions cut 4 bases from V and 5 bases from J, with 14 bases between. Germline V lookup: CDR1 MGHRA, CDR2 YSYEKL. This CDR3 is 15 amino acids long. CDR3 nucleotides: TGCGCCAGCAGCCCCAGACAGCTAACAAATGAAAAACTGTTTTTT. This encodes CASSPRQLTNEKLFF.

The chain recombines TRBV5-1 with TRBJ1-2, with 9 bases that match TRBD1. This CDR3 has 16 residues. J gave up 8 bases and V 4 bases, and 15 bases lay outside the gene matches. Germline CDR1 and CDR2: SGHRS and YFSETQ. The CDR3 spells CASSISAGTGLYGYTF. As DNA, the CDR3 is TGCGCCAGCAGCATTTCCGCCGGGACAGGGTTGTACGGCTACACCTTC.

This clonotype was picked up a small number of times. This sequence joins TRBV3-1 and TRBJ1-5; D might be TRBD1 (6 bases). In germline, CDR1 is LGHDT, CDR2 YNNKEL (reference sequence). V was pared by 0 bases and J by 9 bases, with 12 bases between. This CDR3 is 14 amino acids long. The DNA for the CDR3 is TGTGCCAGCAGCCAAGATACAGGGCCGGGGCCCCAGCATTTT. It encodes CASSQDTGPGPQHF.

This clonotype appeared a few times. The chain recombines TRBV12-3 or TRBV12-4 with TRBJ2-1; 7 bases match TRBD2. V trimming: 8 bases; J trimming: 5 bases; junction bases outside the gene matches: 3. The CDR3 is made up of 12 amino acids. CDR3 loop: CASLAENNEQFF. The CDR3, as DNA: TGTGCCAGCCTAGCGGAGAACAATGAGCAGTTCTTC.

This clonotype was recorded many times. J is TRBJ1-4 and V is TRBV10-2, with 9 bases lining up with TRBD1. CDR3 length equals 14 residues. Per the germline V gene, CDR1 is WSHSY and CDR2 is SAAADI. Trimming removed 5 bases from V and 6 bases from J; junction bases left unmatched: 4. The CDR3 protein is CASSTDRGYEKLFF. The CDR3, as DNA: TGCGCCAGCAGTACGGACAGGGGCTATGAAAAACTGTTTTTT.

This CDR3 is CASSQAWDRLTDTQYF. Written as DNA, the CDR3 is TGTGCCAGCAGCCAAGCGTGGGACAGGTTAACAGATACGCAGTATTTT. The chain carries TRBV4-2 and TRBJ2-3, with 8 bases aligning to TRBD1. V shed 1 base and J 3 bases; nucleotides not matched to a gene: 6. Germline V gene lookup returns CDR1 LGHNA and CDR2 YNFKEQ. The CDR3 is 16 amino acids.

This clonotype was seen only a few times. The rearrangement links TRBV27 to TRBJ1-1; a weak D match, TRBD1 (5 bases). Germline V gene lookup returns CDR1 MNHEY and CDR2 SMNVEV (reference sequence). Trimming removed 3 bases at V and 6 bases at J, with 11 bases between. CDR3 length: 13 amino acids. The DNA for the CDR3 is TGTGCCAGCAGTTTCGGGGGGAGGGCTGAAGCTTTCTTT. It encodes CASSFGGRAEAFF.

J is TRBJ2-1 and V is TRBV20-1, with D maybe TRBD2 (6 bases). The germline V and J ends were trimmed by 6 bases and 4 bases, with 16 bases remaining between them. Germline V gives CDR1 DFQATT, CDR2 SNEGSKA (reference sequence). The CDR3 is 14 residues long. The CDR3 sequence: CSAPILANYNEQFF. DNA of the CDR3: TGCAGTGCCCCCATACTAGCCAATTACAATGAGCAGTTCTTC.